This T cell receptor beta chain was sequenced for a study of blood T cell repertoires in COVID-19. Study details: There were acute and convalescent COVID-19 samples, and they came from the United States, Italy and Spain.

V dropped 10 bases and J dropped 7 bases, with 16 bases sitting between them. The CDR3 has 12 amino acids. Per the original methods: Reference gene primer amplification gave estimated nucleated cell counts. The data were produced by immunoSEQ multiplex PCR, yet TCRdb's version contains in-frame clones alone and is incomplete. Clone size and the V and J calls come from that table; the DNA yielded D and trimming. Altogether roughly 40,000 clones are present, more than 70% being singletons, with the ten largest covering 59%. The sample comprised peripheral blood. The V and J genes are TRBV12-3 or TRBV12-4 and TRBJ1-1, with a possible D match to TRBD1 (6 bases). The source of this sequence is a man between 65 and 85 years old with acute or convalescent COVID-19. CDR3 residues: CATSNRQVEAFF. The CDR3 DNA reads TGTGCCACTTCAAACAGACAGGTTGAAGCTTTCTTT.